The 24 T cell receptor beta chains below were found in one sample sequenced in a study of T cell repertoires in cytomegalovirus infection. TCRdb re-called the reads with MiXCR, one entry per CDR3 protein. The sample records about 920,000 distinct CDR3 sequences, approximately 32% being singletons. No antigen is known for these receptors. Specimen: cultured CD8+ T cells from PBMCs, collected from culture after CMV antigen stimulation. These receptors were collected from a human donor in good health (CMV status not recorded). Some clones in this sample may be carry-over from other donors' samples.

The chain links TRBV7-6 to TRBJ2-3, with TRBD2 as a possible D gene (7 bases). The CDR3 is made up of 15 amino acids. With 6 bases removed from V and 0 bases from J, the gap between germline ends came to 13 bases. Germline CDR1 reads SGHVS; CDR2 reads FNYEAQ. The CDR3 DNA follows: TGTGCCAGCAGGGCCGGCGGGGGCAGCACAGATACGCAGTATTTT. Protein product: CASRAGGGSTDTQYF.

This chain connects TRBV5-1 to TRBJ2-7, with 7 bases fitting TRBD1. The V and J ends lost 0 bases and 0 bases, in that order; junction bases with no gene match: 3. CDR3 size: 15 residues. Germline CDR1 SGHRS, CDR2 YFSETQ. The CDR3 nucleotides read TGCGCCAGCAGCTTGGAGCGGACAGGCTCCTACGAGCAGTACTTC. Protein: CASSLERTGSYEQYF.

This clonotype has only a few counts. The gene calls are TRBV12-3 or TRBV12-4 and TRBJ1-1; D remains unclear. This CDR3 has 16 amino acids. Trimming shortened V by 1 base and J by 0 bases, and 12 bases separated the two germline ends. CDR3 residues: CASSLVWSGMNTEAFF. CDR3 nucleotides: TGTGCCAGCAGTTTAGTATGGTCAGGCATGAACACTGAAGCTTTCTTT.

The chain carries TRBV5-5 and TRBJ1-2; D is ambiguous. Trimming removed 0 bases from V and 8 bases from J, with 17 bases in between. The CDR3 totals 15 residues. In germline, CDR1 is SGHKS, CDR2 YYEKEE (reference sequence). This chain's CDR3 is CASSLGTGLGGGYTF. The CDR3, as DNA: TGTGCCAGCAGCTTGGGCACTGGGTTGGGTGGAGGCTACACCTTC.

The gene calls are TRBV27 and TRBJ2-7; a weak D match, TRBD1 (5 bases). The CDR3 covers 16 residues. Germline CDR1 MNHEY, CDR2 SMNVEV (reference sequence). V shed 4 bases and J shed 0 bases, with 16 bases lying between them. CDR3 residues: CASSSLAGIRSYEQYF. The CDR3 coding sequence is TGTGCCAGCAGTTCCCTGGCAGGGATACGCTCCTACGAGCAGTACTTC.

The chain joins TRBV6-2 or TRBV6-3 to TRBJ1-6; 10 nucleotides match TRBD1. Germline V lookup: CDR1 MNHEY, CDR2 SVGEGT. The CDR3 is 15 residues long. V lost 7 bases to trimming and J lost 7 bases; unmatched junction nucleotides: 7. In nucleotides, the CDR3 is TGTGCCAGCAATCGTGGACAGGGGGTAAATTCACCCCTCCACTTT. Translation gives CASNRGQGVNSPLHF.

To note about this clonotype: At one end, the junction sequence differs from germline, possibly due to a read error. This chain connects TRBV5-4 to TRBJ1-5; unclear D gene. Germline values: CDR1 SGHNT, CDR2 YYREEE (reference sequence). CDR3 length: 18 residues. The CDR3 DNA reads TGTGCCAGCAGCTTTAATTTACAGACCCTTTATAGCATTCAGCCCCAGCATTTT. Protein product: CASSFNLQTLYSIQPQHF.

This clonotype showed up just once. Here the CDR3 DNA reads TGTGCCAGCAGCCATAGAGAATTCAGAGGGAGCAATCAGCCCCAGCATTTT. It codes for CASSHREFRGSNQPQHF. The chain has TRBV27 and TRBJ1-5; no clear D. The V end lost 6 bases, the J end lost 1 base, and 19 bases lay between the germline ends. Germline CDR1 and CDR2: MNHEY and SMNVEV (reference sequence). The CDR3 consists of 17 residues.

This clonotype was detected only a few times. J is TRBJ2-3 and V is TRBV27, with a weak D call TRBD2 (7 bases). CDR1 and CDR2 from the germline V gene are MNHEY and SMNVEV (reference sequence). V was cut by 2 bases and J by 7 bases, with 13 bases left in between. This CDR3 region has 14 residues. CDR3 sequence (DNA): TGTGCCAGCAGTTTACCGGGGGGCGGAAATACGCAGTATTTT. Its translation: CASSLPGGGNTQYF.

This clonotype was seen a handful of times. This sequence joins TRBV5-1 and TRBJ2-1; D is possibly TRBD1 or TRBD2 (5 bases each). CDR3 length: 14 residues. CDR1 is SGHRS, CDR2 YFSETQ, per germline. V was shortened by 2 bases and J by 8 bases, with 14 bases between the two germline ends. The CDR3 bases are TGCGCCAGCAGCTTACCGAAGAGGGGTCATGAGCAGTTCTTC. This encodes CASSLPKRGHEQFF.

The chain has TRBV11-3 and TRBJ2-5; possibly TRBD2 for D (6 bases). V lost 3 bases and J lost 5, with 16 bases in between. The CDR3 sequence is 15 residues long. Germline-derived CDR1 and CDR2 are SGHNT and YENEEA. The CDR3 bases are TGTGCCAGCAGCTTGCGAGGCGGGGCGGTGGAGACCCAGTACTTC. Protein sequence: CASSLRGGAVETQYF.

The chain couples TRBV27 to TRBJ1-5; D is unclear. Per the germline V gene, CDR1 is MNHEY and CDR2 is SMNVEV (reference sequence). Trimming shortened V by 0 bases and J by 4 bases, and 7 bases separated the two germline ends. This CDR3 is 14 amino acids long. The CDR3 DNA reads as TGTGCCAGCAGTTTATCGTGGGCGAATCAGCCCCAGCATTTT. Translated: CASSLSWANQPQHF.

This clonotype has only a few counts. V and J are TRBV6-1 and TRBJ2-1; D ambiguous. From germline, CDR1 is MNHNS and CDR2 SASEGT. The ends were cut back, 6 bases at V and 4 bases at J, with 7 bases in the middle. The CDR3 is 12 residues long. As DNA, the CDR3 is TGTGCCAGCAGATACCCATACAATGAGCAGTTCTTC. Translating gives CASRYPYNEQFF.

The chain combines TRBV9 with TRBJ1-3; the D is unclear. Trimming left V 4 bases short and J 4 bases short, with 12 bases between. Germline V lookup: CDR1 SGDLS, CDR2 YYNGEE. The CDR3 is 14 amino acids. For the CDR3, the DNA is TGTGCCAGCAGCCCCGCGGGGAAGGGAAACACCATATATTTT. It specifies CASSPAGKGNTIYF.

This clonotype was seen ten or more times. The chain is built from TRBV7-6 and TRBJ2-1; weak D call: TRBD1 (6 bases). V was trimmed by 1 base and J by 2 bases, leaving 6 bases between them. Germline loops: CDR1 SGHVS, CDR2 FNYEAQ. The CDR3 length is 14 residues. DNA for the CDR3: TGTGCCAGCAGCTTAGAGGGGGCCTACAATGAGCAGTTCTTC. Translated, it gives CASSLEGAYNEQFF.

V is TRBV11-2 and J is TRBJ1-2; D not certain. From germline, CDR1 is SGHAT and CDR2 FQNNGV. This CDR3 contains 14 residues. Trimming removed 8 bases from V and 8 bases from J, with 21 bases in between. The CDR3: CASESGKRGEGYTF. CDR3 DNA: TGTGCCAGCGAGAGCGGAAAACGAGGAGAAGGCTACACCTTC. The full variable domain, in which reference TRBV11-2 and TRBJ1-2 provide the parts outside the CDR3, is EAGVAQSPRYKIIEKRQSVAFWCNPISGHATLYWYQQILGQGPKLLIQFQNNGVVDDSQLPKDRFSAERLKGVDSTLKIQPAKLEDSAVYLCASESGKRGEGYTFGSGTRLTVV.

This chain links TRBV12-3 or TRBV12-4 with TRBJ2-5, with 7 positions matching TRBD1. The CDR3 is made up of 15 amino acids. V shed 3 bases, J shed 3 bases, and the junction held 7 bases outside the gene matches. The CDR3 reads CASSFPEGGEETQYF. CDR3 bases: TGTGCCAGCAGTTTTCCTGAAGGGGGCGAAGAGACCCAGTACTTC.

The V gene is TRBV4-3, the J gene TRBJ2-1, with 11 bases identical to TRBD2. The V gene's germline CDR1 is LGHNA and CDR2 YSLEER. The CDR3 spans 16 residues. Trimming took 4 bases from V and 8 from J; bases not matched to a gene: 10. Written as DNA, the CDR3 is TGCGCCAGCAGCCGTAGCGGGGGGGCACATCCCTATGAGCAGTTCTTC. Its translation: CASSRSGGAHPYEQFF.

The chain combines TRBV24-1 with TRBJ1-2, with TRBD1 identical over 9 bases. V lost 4 bases and J lost 4; bases outside the gene matches: 12. This CDR3 contains 17 residues. Germline CDR1 and CDR2: KGHDR and SFDVKD. CDR3 loop: CATSDRRRDRDLYGYTF. The CDR3 DNA is TGTGCCACCAGTGACCGACGGCGGGACAGGGACCTCTATGGCTACACCTTC.

The CDR3 nucleotides read TGCGCCAGCAAAAAGGGATCACCCTACGAGCAGTACTTC. Protein sequence: CASKKGSPYEQYF. This sequence joins TRBV5-1 and TRBJ2-7, with D unclear. The length of the CDR3 is 13 residues. Germline V lookup: CDR1 SGHRS, CDR2 YFSETQ. V lost 6 bases, J lost 2 bases, and 12 bases lay in between.

Only one count was recorded for this clonotype. The CDR3 region has the DNA TGTGCCAGTAGTGCGACTGTCTACTCCTACGAGCAGTACTTC. It encodes CASSATVYSYEQYF. The chain carries TRBV19 and TRBJ2-7; D gene ambiguous. CDR1 and CDR2 from the germline V gene are LNHDA and SQIVND (reference sequence). The V gene lost 5 bases and the J gene lost 0 bases, with 11 bases spanning the gap. This CDR3 contains 14 residues.

V and J are TRBV10-3 and TRBJ2-2, with 9 positions matching TRBD1. This CDR3 is built from 14 residues. V shed 8 bases, J shed 1 base, and the junction held 2 bases outside the gene matches. Germline values: CDR1 ENHRY, CDR2 SYGVKD. CDR3 coding DNA: TGTGCCATCCCGGGACAGGGGAACACCGGGGAGCTGTTTTTT. It codes for CAIPGQGNTGELFF.

This chain links TRBV2 with TRBJ2-7, with TRBD2 matching over 7 bases. Germline V gene data show CDR1 as SNHLY and CDR2 as FYNNEI. The V gene end was trimmed by 8 bases and the J gene end by 0 bases; junction bases not matched to a gene: 4. The length of the CDR3 is 13 residues. In DNA form, the CDR3 reads TGTGCCAGCGGGGGGGGGGACTCCTACGAGCAGTACTTC. Amino acids: CASGGGDSYEQYF.

This chain connects TRBV7-6 to TRBJ2-3; 9 bases are shared with TRBD2. Germline CDR1 is SGHVS and CDR2 is FNYEAQ. The CDR3 is 19 residues long. Trimming took 1 base from V and 3 from J; bases not matched to a gene: 14. CDR3: CASSLDPLLAGRGTDTQYF. The CDR3 DNA reads as TGTGCCAGCAGCTTAGACCCCCTTCTAGCGGGGCGGGGGACAGATACGCAGTATTTT.